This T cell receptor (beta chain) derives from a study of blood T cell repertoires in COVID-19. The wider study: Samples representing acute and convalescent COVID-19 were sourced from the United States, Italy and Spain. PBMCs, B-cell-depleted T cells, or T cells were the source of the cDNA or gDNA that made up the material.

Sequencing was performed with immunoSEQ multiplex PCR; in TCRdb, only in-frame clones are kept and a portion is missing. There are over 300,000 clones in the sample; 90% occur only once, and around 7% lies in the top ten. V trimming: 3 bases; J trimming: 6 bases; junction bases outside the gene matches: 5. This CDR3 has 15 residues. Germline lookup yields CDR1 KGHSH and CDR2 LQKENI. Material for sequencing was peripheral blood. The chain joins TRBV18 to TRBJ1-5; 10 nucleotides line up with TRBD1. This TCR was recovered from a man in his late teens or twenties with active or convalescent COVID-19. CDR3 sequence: CASSPDRGNPQPQHF. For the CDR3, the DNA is TGTGCCAGCTCACCGGACAGGGGGAACCCTCAGCCCCAGCATTTT.